One and the same sample provided the 29 T cell receptor beta chains below, sequenced in a study of blood T cells in healthy people across ages. Together with a sample-barcoded 5' primer, a J-beta primer mix was included in a second PCR lasting 7 to 11 cycles. TCRdb fed the 5' RACE reads into MiXCR, producing one record per CDR3 protein. Of approximately 960,000 distinct CDR3 sequences listed, about 27% were seen once; the top ten hold roughly a tenth. These data are also associated with another study on T cells of mothers and their children.

Sequencing was done on a sample of blood. The receptors were gathered from a woman aged 35 to 49 in good health.

Of note for this clonotype: Just one base apart from a much larger clone, this may be a read error. The chain couples TRBV12-3 or TRBV12-4 to TRBJ2-5; 13 bases are shared with TRBD2. This CDR3 is built from 16 residues. V lost 6 bases to trimming and J lost 11 bases; unmatched junction nucleotides: 15. CDR3 region: CASSLRLAGGFNEQYF. For the CDR3, the DNA is TGTGCCAGCAGCCTAAGACTAGCGGGGGGCTTCAATGAGCAGTACTTC.

The V gene is TRBV4-3, the J gene TRBJ1-3; no reliable D call. This CDR3 is 16 amino acids long. The V end was cut by 0 bases, the J end by 7 bases, with 16 bases between. The V gene's germline CDR1 is LGHNA and CDR2 YSLEER. The CDR3 DNA follows: TGCGCCAGCAGCCAAGATCCGGGCTCTATGAGGAACACCATATATTTT. Protein: CASSQDPGSMRNTIYF.

This clonotype occurred a few times. The rearrangement uses TRBV7-2 and TRBJ2-1, with TRBD1 matching over 9 bases. This CDR3 contains 15 residues. In germline, CDR1 is SGHTA, CDR2 FQGNSA. The junction had 7 bases not matched to a gene; V was cut back by 4 bases and J by 6 bases. The CDR3 DNA follows: TGTGCCAGCAGCTCCCAGGGACAGGGCGGCAATGAGCAGTTCTTC. Its translation is CASSSQGQGGNEQFF.

This clonotype has more than one count but fewer than ten. This chain connects TRBV6-4 to TRBJ1-1; 10 bases match TRBD1. The CDR3 length is 15 residues. CDR1 is MRHNA and CDR2 is SNTAGT in the germline V gene. Trimming took 1 base from V and 7 from J; bases not matched to a gene: 6. The CDR3, as DNA: TGTGCCAGCAGTGACTGTCTGGGACAGGGGTGTGAAGCTTTCTTT. Translating gives CASSDCLGQGCEAFF.

V gene TRBV20-1 combines with J gene TRBJ2-7; 9 bases agree with TRBD1. The junction had 4 bases not matched to a gene; V was cut back by 7 bases and J by 3 bases. The CDR3 length is 12 residues. The V gene's germline CDR1 is DFQATT and CDR2 SNEGSKA (reference sequence). The CDR3 reads CSGKGQGYEQYF. The CDR3 coding sequence is TGCAGTGGCAAGGGACAGGGCTACGAGCAGTACTTC.

Concerning this clonotype itself: Mismatch with germline at one junction end may stem from a read error. The J gene is TRBJ2-7, the V gene TRBV6-2 or TRBV6-3, with 8 bases identical to TRBD2. The DNA matches TRBJ2-5 better at its end, which makes the J call doubtful. Germline CDR1 and CDR2: MNHEY and SVGEGT. This CDR3 has 14 residues. The CDR3: CTSSDGGAGRTQYF. DNA of the CDR3: TGTACCAGCAGCGACGGGGGGGCAGGTCGGACCCAGTACTTC.

Worth noting for this clonotype: One junction end does not reproduce the germline sequence, and a read error may be involved. The rearrangement uses TRBV27 and TRBJ2-1; D not certain. Germline lookup yields CDR1 MNHEY and CDR2 SMNVEV (reference sequence). The CDR3 sequence is 11 residues long. The CDR3 region is CAGSLYDEQFF. CDR3 DNA: TGTGCCGGCAGTTTATACGATGAGCAGTTCTTC.

This clonotype was seen many times. The CDR3 DNA sequence: TGTGCCAGCAGCTTCGAGACCCGGGGGCAGGCTGGGGCCAACGTCCTGACTTTC. Protein product: CASSFETRGQAGANVLTF. This sequence joins TRBV7-9 and TRBJ2-6; D tentatively fits TRBD1 or TRBD2 (6 bases each). V lost 3 bases and J 2 bases, leaving 17 bases between the germline ends. Germline CDR1 is SEHNR and CDR2 is FQNEAQ (reference sequence). The CDR3 has 18 residues.

This clonotype was detected only a few times. The CDR3 coding sequence is TGTGCCAGCAGCTTAAGCCGAGCGGGTAGGGGTGAGACCCAGTACTTC. Translating gives CASSLSRAGRGETQYF. The rearrangement links TRBV7-9 to TRBJ2-5; tentative D call: TRBD2 (6 bases). This CDR3 is 16 amino acids long. The V gene lost 2 bases and the J gene lost 5 bases, with 18 bases spanning the gap. Germline V gene data show CDR1 as SEHNR and CDR2 as FQNEAQ (reference sequence). The full variable domain, in which reference TRBV7-9 and TRBJ2-5 provide the parts outside the CDR3, is DTGVSQNPRHKITKRGQNVTFRCDPISEHNRLYWYRQTLGQGPEFLTYFQNEAQLEKSRLLSDRFSAERPKGSFSTLEIQRTEQGDSAMYLCASSLSRAGRGETQYFGPGTRLLVL.

This clonotype was counted a few times. The V call is TRBV7-2, the J call TRBJ1-4; the D gene is possibly TRBD1 (6 bases). Trimming cost V 1 base and J 4 bases, with 10 bases left between them. The CDR3 spans 15 residues. Germline CDR1 and CDR2: SGHTA and FQGNSA. The DNA of the CDR3 is TGTGCCAGCAGCTTAGTCGGGGGCGATAATGAAAAACTGTTTTTT. It specifies CASSLVGGDNEKLFF.

The J gene is TRBJ1-4, the V gene TRBV28; 8 nucleotides align to TRBD1. The CDR3 has 12 amino acids. The junction had 0 bases not matched to a gene; V was cut back by 4 bases and J by 8 bases. Germline V gene data show CDR1 as MDHEN and CDR2 as SYDVKM. The CDR3 bases are TGTGCCAGCAGTTGGGACAGGGAAAAACTGTTTTTT. It encodes CASSWDREKLFF.

The chain recombines TRBV28 with TRBJ1-5; D unclear. The CDR3 totals 13 residues. Looked up from germline, CDR1 is MDHEN and CDR2 is SYDVKM. V lost 4 bases and J lost 6, with 10 bases in between. The CDR3 DNA sequence: TGTGCCAGCAGTTGGTGGGGTAGTCAGCCCCAGCATTTT. It encodes CASSWWGSQPQHF.

The CDR3 is CASSLWGRKSTDTQYF. Here the CDR3 DNA reads TGTGCCAGCAGTTTATGGGGGCGGAAAAGCACAGATACGCAGTATTTT. The chain carries TRBV28 and TRBJ2-3; maybe TRBD1 (5 bases). V lost 0 bases and J lost 0, with 10 bases in between. The CDR3 sequence is 16 residues long. Germline CDR1 reads MDHEN; CDR2 reads SYDVKM.

The chain has TRBV9 and TRBJ1-1; 9 bases are shared with TRBD1. The ends lost 3 bases at V and 6 bases at J; junction bases unmatched: 6. The CDR3 is 14 residues long. Per germline, CDR1 SGDLS and CDR2 YYNGEE. CDR3 protein: CASSDRDRDSEAFF. CDR3 bases: TGTGCCAGCAGCGACCGGGACAGGGACTCTGAAGCTTTCTTT.

This clonotype was seen only a few times. The chain has TRBV7-6 and TRBJ2-3; TRBD2 aligns across 10 bases. From germline, CDR1 is SGHVS and CDR2 FNYEAQ. The CDR3 totals 15 residues. The junction had 4 bases not matched to a gene; V was cut back by 5 bases and J by 2 bases. CDR3 loop: CASSERGGLTDTQYF. In DNA, the CDR3 is TGTGCCAGCAGCGAGCGGGGGGGCCTCACAGATACGCAGTATTTT.

This chain connects TRBV13 to TRBJ2-3; 8 nucleotides line up with TRBD2. Looked up from germline, CDR1 is PRHDT and CDR2 is FYEKMQ (reference sequence). This CDR3 region has 17 residues. Losses at the gene ends were 5 bases for V and 8 bases for J; bases not matched to a gene: 18. The CDR3 region has the DNA TGTGCCAGCAGCAAACTTGGAACTAGCGGAGGAGGAGGTACGCAGTATTTT. This codes for CASSKLGTSGGGGTQYF.

As to this clonotype: The junction shows a germline mismatch at one end, possibly a read error. The chain links TRBV27 to TRBJ2-7; maybe TRBD1 (6 bases). This CDR3 spans 13 amino acids. Germline V lookup: CDR1 MNHEY, CDR2 SMNVEV (reference sequence). The CDR3 here is CVSSFTGSYEQYF. DNA for the CDR3: TGTGTCAGCAGTTTCACAGGGTCCTACGAGCAGTACTTC.

In its sample, this clonotype was seen a few times. J is TRBJ2-5 and V is TRBV7-2, with D maybe TRBD1 (6 bases). Germline assignment: CDR1 SGHTA and CDR2 FQGNSA. The CDR3 is 14 amino acids. V lost 1 base to trimming and J lost 6 bases, with 12 bases between them. DNA of the CDR3: TGTGCCAGCAGCTTAGAACAGGGTTTGAAGACCCAGTACTTC. This sequence encodes CASSLEQGLKTQYF. Based on the CDR3 plus reference TRBV7-2 and TRBJ2-5, the full variable domain is GAGVSQSPSNKVTEKGKDVELRCDPISGHTALYWYRQSLGQGLEFLIYFQGNSAPDKSGLPSDRFSAERTGGSVSTLTIQRTQQEDSAVYLCASSLEQGLKTQYFGPGTRLLVL.

Of note for this clonotype: A read error may produce the germline difference seen at one junction end. The chain has TRBV7-6 and TRBJ1-1, with D tentatively TRBD1 (5 bases). CDR1 and CDR2 (germline): SGHVS, FNYEAQ. This CDR3 has 13 amino acids. CDR3 sequence: CAGSEGRSVEAFF. CDR3 sequence (DNA): TGTGCCGGCAGCGAGGGACGTTCAGTTGAAGCTTTCTTT.

This chain uses TRBV2 with TRBJ2-7, with D hard to call. The CDR3 runs 12 residues. V lost 7 bases, J lost 5 bases, and 12 bases lay in between. The germline V gene has CDR1 SNHLY and CDR2 FYNNEI. The CDR3: CASKEGIHEQYF. The CDR3 DNA reads TGTGCCAGCAAAGAAGGGATCCACGAGCAGTACTTC.

The chain joins TRBV2 to TRBJ2-7, with D tentatively TRBD2 (5 bases). This CDR3 contains 16 residues. Germline V gene data show CDR1 as SNHLY and CDR2 as FYNNEI. V shed 0 bases and J shed 0 bases, with 12 bases lying between them. In nucleotides, the CDR3 is TGTGCCAGCAGTGAAGCGTCCGGGATAAGCTCCTACGAGCAGTACTTC. Its protein product is CASSEASGISSYEQYF.

The chain uses TRBV7-2 and TRBJ1-1; TRBD1 agrees at 10 bases. CDR3 length: 14 amino acids. The trim removed 5 bases at V and 6 bases at J, leaving 6 bases unmatched. The germline CDR1 and CDR2 sequences are SGHTA and FQGNSA. CDR3 in DNA: TGTGCCAGCAGCGGACAGGGGGTCGGAGCTGAAGCTTTCTTT. This translates into CASSGQGVGAEAFF.

This clonotype was seen many times. This chain links TRBV7-2 with TRBJ2-7; 8 bases are a match to TRBD2. Unmatched junction bases numbered 7, after V lost 6 bases and J lost 6 bases. This CDR3 contains 13 residues. Looked up from germline, CDR1 is SGHTA and CDR2 is FQGNSA. The CDR3 coding sequence is TGTGCCAGCAGTCCGGGACTAGTTTCCGAGCAGTACTTC. Its translation is CASSPGLVSEQYF.

A single count supports this clonotype. This chain uses TRBV6-6 with TRBJ1-1; D might be TRBD1 (5 bases). The CDR3 contains 14 residues. Germline-derived CDR1 and CDR2 are MNHNY and SVGAGI (reference sequence). V gave up 0 bases and J gave up 5 bases, with 10 bases separating them. DNA of the CDR3: TGTGCCAGCAGTTACTCATGGGGGGGGACTGAAGCTTTCTTT. Its translation: CASSYSWGGTEAFF.

This clonotype has more than one count but fewer than ten. The rearrangement joins TRBV28 to TRBJ2-1, with 9 nucleotides matching TRBD2. This CDR3 is built from 15 residues. V lost 6 bases to trimming and J lost 3 bases; unmatched junction nucleotides: 6. Germline-derived CDR1 and CDR2 are MDHEN and SYDVKM. The CDR3 sequence is CASSPSGELYNEQFF. The CDR3 DNA reads as TGTGCCAGCAGCCCTAGCGGGGAGCTCTACAATGAGCAGTTCTTC.

This clonotype occurred many times. V and J are TRBV29-1 and TRBJ1-2, with TRBD1 identical over 11 bases. Per germline, CDR1 SQVTM and CDR2 ANQGSEA. The CDR3 totals 14 residues. After removal of 7 bases from V and 2 bases from J, the junction contained 6 bases not matched to a gene. The CDR3, as DNA: TGCAGCGCTCTCGGACAGGGGGCGAACTATGGCTACACCTTC. Translating gives CSALGQGANYGYTF.

About this clonotype: This clone may be a read error of a much larger clone one base away. The chain uses TRBV18 and TRBJ2-6; D not certain. The CDR3 runs 14 residues. Germline-derived CDR1 and CDR2 are KGHSH and LQKENI. V lost 8 bases to trimming and J lost 0 bases, with 8 bases between them. The CDR3 loop is CASGSGSGANVLTF. The CDR3 DNA follows: TGTGCCAGCGGCTCGGGCTCTGGGGCCAACGTCCTGACTTTC.

Only a few counts were recorded for this clonotype. V gene TRBV2 combines with J gene TRBJ1-4; D unresolved. V lost 11 bases and J lost 5, with 9 bases in between. In germline, CDR1 is SNHLY, CDR2 FYNNEI. This CDR3 has 11 amino acids. CDR3 region: CAWAKNEKLFF. The CDR3 bases are TGTGCCTGGGCGAAGAATGAAAAACTGTTTTTT. Full variable domain (missing parts from reference TRBV2 and TRBJ1-4): EPEVTQTPSHQVTQMGQEVILRCVPISNHLYFYWYRQILGQKVEFLVSFYNNEISEKSEIFDDQFSVERPDGSNFTLKIRSTKLEDSAMYFCAWAKNEKLFFGSGTQLSVL.

With regard to this clonotype: This could be a read error, since a much larger clone is one nucleotide away. V gene TRBV7-8 combines with J gene TRBJ1-4; possible D gene TRBD1, 5 bases. This CDR3 is built from 14 residues. The germline gives CDR1 SGHVS, CDR2 FQNEAQ. The DNA for the CDR3 is TGTGCCAGCAGCTTAGGGGGGGTTGGCGAAAAACGGTTTTTT. This encodes CASSLGGVGEKRFF.